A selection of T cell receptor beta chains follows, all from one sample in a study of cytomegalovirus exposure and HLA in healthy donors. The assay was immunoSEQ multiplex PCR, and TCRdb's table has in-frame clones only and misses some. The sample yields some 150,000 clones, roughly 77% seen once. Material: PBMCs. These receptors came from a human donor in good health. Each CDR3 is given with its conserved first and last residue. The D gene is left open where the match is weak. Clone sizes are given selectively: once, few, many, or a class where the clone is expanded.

cdr3_aa: CASSRDIRSGYTF
cdr3_nt: TGTGCCAGCTCAAGAGACATTCGGTCAGGCTACACCTTC
cdr3_length: 13
clone_size: .
v_call: TRBV7-9
d_call: .
j_call: TRBJ1-2

cdr3_aa: CASSMEDRAYEQYF
cdr3_nt: TGTGCCAGTAGTATGGAGGACAGGGCCTACGAGCAGTACTTC
cdr3_length: 14
clone_size: .
v_call: TRBV19
d_call: TRBD1
j_call: TRBJ2-7

cdr3_aa: CSVAGERGYTF
cdr3_nt: TGCAGCGTTGCGGGGGAAAGAGGCTACACCTTC
cdr3_length: 11
clone_size: .
v_call: TRBV29-1
d_call: .
j_call: TRBJ1-2

cdr3_aa: CASSLYPRRDHTDTQYF
cdr3_nt: TGTGCCAGCAGTTTATACCCGAGGAGAGACCACACAGATACGCAGTATTTT
cdr3_length: 17
clone_size: once
v_call: TRBV27
d_call: .
j_call: TRBJ2-3

cdr3_aa: CASSSGEGGWETQYF
cdr3_nt: TGTGCCAGCAGCTCGGGGGAGGGGGGCTGGGAGACCCAGTACTTC
cdr3_length: 15
clone_size: .
v_call: TRBV7-9
d_call: .
j_call: TRBJ2-5

cdr3_aa: CASSYLSSVEQFF
cdr3_nt: TGTGCCAGCAGTTACCTATCTAGCGTCGAGCAGTTCTTC
cdr3_length: 13
clone_size: few
v_call: TRBV6-6
d_call: .
j_call: TRBJ2-1

cdr3_aa: CAISITGTPEQYF
cdr3_nt: TGTGCCATCAGCATCACAGGGACCCCCGAGCAGTACTTC
cdr3_length: 13
clone_size: .
v_call: TRBV10-3
d_call: .
j_call: TRBJ2-7

cdr3_aa: CASSSGDRVEAFF
cdr3_nt: TGTGCCAGCAGCTCGGGGGACAGGGTCGAAGCTTTCTTT
cdr3_length: 13
clone_size: .
v_call: TRBV13
d_call: TRBD1
j_call: TRBJ1-1

cdr3_aa: CASSPLRRGSEAFF
cdr3_nt: TGTGCCAGCAGCCCCTTGCGGCGGGGCTCTGAAGCTTTCTTT
cdr3_length: 14
clone_size: few
v_call: TRBV7-8
d_call: .
j_call: TRBJ1-1

cdr3_aa: CASSFIAGGPHAHYEQYF
cdr3_nt: TGTGCCAGCAGCTTTATAGCGGGAGGGCCACACGCGCACTACGAGCAGTACTTC
cdr3_length: 18
clone_size: .
v_call: TRBV7-8
d_call: TRBD2
j_call: TRBJ2-7

cdr3_aa: CASSLRTGTAGNTIYF
cdr3_nt: TGTGCCAGTAGTCTCCGGACAGGGACGGCTGGAAACACCATATATTTT
cdr3_length: 16
clone_size: .
v_call: TRBV19
d_call: TRBD1
j_call: TRBJ1-3

cdr3_aa: CSAISRGSGAYEQYF
cdr3_nt: TGCAGCGCCATATCGAGGGGTAGCGGGGCCTACGAGCAGTACTTC
cdr3_length: 15
clone_size: .
v_call: TRBV29-1
d_call: TRBD2
j_call: TRBJ2-7

cdr3_aa: CASSAGGPNTGELFF
cdr3_nt: TGTGCCAGCAGTGCGGGGGGACCGAACACCGGGGAGCTGTTTTTT
cdr3_length: 15
clone_size: once
v_call: TRBV6-4
d_call: TRBD2
j_call: TRBJ2-2

cdr3_aa: CASSPQRRGTAKNIQYF
cdr3_nt: TGTGCCAGCAGCCCCCAACGCCGGGGGACGGCCAAAAACATTCAGTACTTC
cdr3_length: 17
clone_size: .
v_call: TRBV7-2
d_call: .
j_call: TRBJ2-4

cdr3_aa: CASSNDRAYEQYF
cdr3_nt: TGTGCCAGTAGTAACGACAGGGCCTACGAGCAGTACTTC
cdr3_length: 13
clone_size: .
v_call: TRBV19
d_call: TRBD1
j_call: TRBJ2-7

cdr3_aa: CASSLMGGQDTGELFF
cdr3_nt: TGCGCCAGCAGCCTTATGGGAGGGCAGGACACCGGGGAGCTGTTTTTT
cdr3_length: 16
clone_size: few
v_call: TRBV4-1
d_call: TRBD2
j_call: TRBJ2-2

cdr3_aa: CASTSGASHEKLFF
cdr3_nt: TGTGCCAGCACTTCTGGGGCGTCTCATGAAAAACTGTTTTTT
cdr3_length: 14
clone_size: .
v_call: TRBV6-5
d_call: .
j_call: TRBJ1-4

cdr3_aa: CASSQDFRGEETQYF
cdr3_nt: TGTGCCAGCAGCCAAGATTTTCGCGGGGAAGAGACCCAGTACTTC
cdr3_length: 15
clone_size: .
v_call: TRBV4-2
d_call: .
j_call: TRBJ2-5

cdr3_aa: CASSLGNTGLSYEQYF
cdr3_nt: TGCGCCAGCAGCTTGGGGAATACAGGGTTGTCCTACGAGCAGTACTTC
cdr3_length: 16
clone_size: .
v_call: TRBV5-1
d_call: .
j_call: TRBJ2-7

cdr3_aa: CAWSVPGGDNEQFF
cdr3_nt: TGTGCCTGGAGTGTCCCCGGGGGGGACAATGAGCAGTTCTTC
cdr3_length: 14
clone_size: .
v_call: TRBV30
d_call: TRBD2
j_call: TRBJ2-1

cdr3_aa: CASSLRPQGLNTEAFF
cdr3_nt: TGTGCCAGCAGCTTGAGGCCACAGGGGTTGAACACTGAAGCTTTCTTT
cdr3_length: 16
clone_size: .
v_call: TRBV5-6
d_call: TRBD1
j_call: TRBJ1-1

cdr3_aa: CASSQDIDTEAFF
cdr3_nt: TGTGCCAGCAGCCAAGATATTGACACTGAAGCTTTCTTT
cdr3_length: 13
clone_size: .
v_call: TRBV4-2
d_call: .
j_call: TRBJ1-1

cdr3_aa: CASSPPGQLNEKLFF
cdr3_nt: TGTGCCAGCTCACCACCGGGACAGCTTAATGAAAAACTGTTTTTT
cdr3_length: 15
clone_size: .
v_call: TRBV18
d_call: TRBD1
j_call: TRBJ1-4

cdr3_aa: CASSIGQGITEQYF
cdr3_nt: TGTGCCAGTAGTATTGGGCAGGGGATCACCGAGCAGTACTTC
cdr3_length: 14
clone_size: .
v_call: TRBV19
d_call: .
j_call: TRBJ2-7

cdr3_aa: CASSSGGITEAFF
cdr3_nt: TGTGCCAGCAGTTCAGGGGGGATCACTGAAGCTTTCTTT
cdr3_length: 13
clone_size: .
v_call: TRBV6-5
d_call: TRBD1
j_call: TRBJ1-1

cdr3_aa: CASSSGSGVGANVLTF
cdr3_nt: TGTGCCAGCAGCTCCGGATCAGGGGTTGGGGCCAACGTCCTGACTTTC
cdr3_length: 16
clone_size: .
v_call: TRBV7-8
d_call: .
j_call: TRBJ2-6

cdr3_aa: CSSTKLKYFPDRGTKAFF
cdr3_nt: TGTTCCAGCACCAAGCTTAAATACTTTCCGGACAGGGGGACGAAGGCTTTCTTT
cdr3_length: 18
clone_size: .
v_call: TRBV7-9
d_call: TRBD1
j_call: TRBJ1-1

cdr3_aa: CASSYFAGGPTSEQFF
cdr3_nt: TGTGCCAGCAGTTATTTTGCGGGGGGGCCGACTTCTGAGCAGTTCTTC
cdr3_length: 16
clone_size: few
v_call: TRBV6-5
d_call: TRBD2
j_call: TRBJ2-1

cdr3_aa: CASSEAWWAGYTF
cdr3_nt: TGTGCCAGCAGTGAAGCGTGGTGGGCTGGCTACACCTTC
cdr3_length: 13
clone_size: .
v_call: TRBV6-1
d_call: .
j_call: TRBJ1-2

cdr3_aa: CASSMPSVYGYTF
cdr3_nt: TGTGCCAGTAGTATGCCCTCGGTCTATGGCTACACCTTC
cdr3_length: 13
clone_size: few
v_call: TRBV19
d_call: .
j_call: TRBJ1-2

cdr3_aa: CASSIWGGTGSYEQYF
cdr3_nt: TGTGCCAGCAGTATTTGGGGCGGGACAGGCTCCTACGAGCAGTACTTC
cdr3_length: 16
clone_size: few
v_call: TRBV28
d_call: TRBD1
j_call: TRBJ2-7

cdr3_aa: CASSIGGRTEQYF
cdr3_nt: TGTGCCAGTAGTATAGGAGGACGGACAGAGCAGTACTTC
cdr3_length: 13
clone_size: .
v_call: TRBV19
d_call: .
j_call: TRBJ2-7

cdr3_aa: CAWSRTGTDLYGYTF
cdr3_nt: TGTGCCTGGAGTAGAACCGGGACAGACCTCTATGGCTACACCTTC
cdr3_length: 15
clone_size: .
v_call: TRBV30
d_call: TRBD1
j_call: TRBJ1-2

cdr3_aa: CASSRVWGEQPQHF
cdr3_nt: TGTGCCAGTAGTCGAGTTTGGGGAGAACAGCCCCAGCATTTT
cdr3_length: 14
clone_size: .
v_call: TRBV19
d_call: .
j_call: TRBJ1-5

cdr3_aa: CASTIGLAALYEQYF
cdr3_nt: TGTGCCAGCACGATAGGACTAGCGGCTCTCTACGAGCAGTACTTC
cdr3_length: 15
clone_size: few
v_call: TRBV6-1
d_call: TRBD2
j_call: TRBJ2-7

cdr3_aa: CAWRETGVNQPQHF
cdr3_nt: TGTGCCTGGAGGGAGACAGGGGTCAATCAGCCCCAGCATTTT
cdr3_length: 14
clone_size: .
v_call: TRBV30
d_call: TRBD1
j_call: TRBJ1-5

cdr3_aa: CASSFSRMGQGNTGELFF
cdr3_nt: TGTGCCAGCAGCTTTAGCCGGATGGGACAGGGGAACACCGGGGAGCTGTTTTTT
cdr3_length: 18
clone_size: .
v_call: TRBV11-3
d_call: TRBD1
j_call: TRBJ2-2

cdr3_aa: CASSIASGATYEQYF
cdr3_nt: TGCGCCAGCAGCATCGCTAGCGGGGCGACCTACGAGCAGTACTTC
cdr3_length: 15
clone_size: .
v_call: TRBV4-1
d_call: TRBD2
j_call: TRBJ2-7

cdr3_aa: CASSFGGLETQYF
cdr3_nt: TGTGCCAGCAGCTTTGGGGGGTTAGAGACCCAGTACTTC
cdr3_length: 13
clone_size: .
v_call: TRBV7-2
d_call: .
j_call: TRBJ2-5

cdr3_aa: CAITGEGGPAGEQFF
cdr3_nt: TGTGCCATCACCGGGGAGGGGGGGCCAGCAGGTGAGCAGTTCTTC
cdr3_length: 15
clone_size: .
v_call: TRBV10-3
d_call: .
j_call: TRBJ2-1